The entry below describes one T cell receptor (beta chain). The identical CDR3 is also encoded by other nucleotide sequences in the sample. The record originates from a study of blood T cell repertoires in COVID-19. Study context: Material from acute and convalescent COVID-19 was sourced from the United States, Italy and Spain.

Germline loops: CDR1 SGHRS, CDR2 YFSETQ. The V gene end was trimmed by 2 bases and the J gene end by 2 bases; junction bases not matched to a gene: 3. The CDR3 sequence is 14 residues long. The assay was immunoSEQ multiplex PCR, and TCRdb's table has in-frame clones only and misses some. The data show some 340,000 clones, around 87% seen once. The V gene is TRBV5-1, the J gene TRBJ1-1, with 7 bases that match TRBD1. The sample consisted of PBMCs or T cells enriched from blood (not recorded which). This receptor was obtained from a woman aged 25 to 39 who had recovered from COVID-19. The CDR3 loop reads CASSFRQGNTEAFF. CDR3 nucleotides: TGCGCCAGCAGCTTTAGACAGGGAAACACTGAAGCTTTCTTT. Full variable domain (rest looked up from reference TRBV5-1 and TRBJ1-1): KAGVTQTPRYLIKTRGQQVTLSCSPISGHRSVSWYQQTPGQGLQFLFEYFSETQRNKGNFPGRFSGRQFSNSRSEMNVSTLELGDSALYLCASSFRQGNTEAFFGQGTRLTVV.